This T cell receptor beta chain was captured in a study of technical replicates of blood from a few donors. Repertoires were generated with immunoSEQ multiplex PCR, while TCRdb's copy carries only in-frame clones and drops some. In the table there are tens of thousands of clones, 75% to 95% of which are singletons. The CDR3 is 11 residues long. Germline-derived CDR1 and CDR2 are SGHNT and YYREEE (reference sequence). V lost 3 bases and J 10 bases, leaving 10 bases between the germline ends. This TCR was recovered from a human donor in good health. Some clones in this sample may be carry-over from other donors' samples. What was sequenced was T cells isolated from PBMCs. The rearrangement joins TRBV5-4 to TRBJ1-2, with D perhaps TRBD1 (6 bases). The chain's CDR3 is CASSSRQAYTF. As DNA, the CDR3 is TGTGCCAGCAGCTCCCGACAGGCCTACACCTTC.